The entry below gives a single TCR beta chain sequence along with its context. In the original processing: How many nucleated cells were present was estimated from reference gene primer amplification. Sequencing was performed with immunoSEQ multiplex PCR; in TCRdb, only in-frame clones are kept and a portion is missing. Clone size and the V and J calls come from that table; the DNA yielded D and trimming. The data show tens of thousands of clones, around 68% seen once. The data derive from a study of blood T cell repertoires in COVID-19. The wider study: There were acute and convalescent COVID-19 samples, and they came from the United States, Italy and Spain. The analysed material was cDNA or gDNA that came from T cells, B-cell-depleted T cells, or PBMCs.

Germline V CDR1 and CDR2: LGHNA, YSLEER. Trimming left V 0 bases short and J 3 bases short, with 9 bases between. This CDR3 is built from 15 residues. Source material: peripheral blood. The source is a woman aged 70-85 years with acute or convalescent COVID-19. The chain recombines TRBV4-3 with TRBJ1-3; D might be TRBD1 (6 bases). The CDR3 region is CASSQEQGGGNTIYF. The DNA of the CDR3 is TGCGCCAGCAGCCAAGAACAGGGTGGTGGAAACACCATATATTTT.